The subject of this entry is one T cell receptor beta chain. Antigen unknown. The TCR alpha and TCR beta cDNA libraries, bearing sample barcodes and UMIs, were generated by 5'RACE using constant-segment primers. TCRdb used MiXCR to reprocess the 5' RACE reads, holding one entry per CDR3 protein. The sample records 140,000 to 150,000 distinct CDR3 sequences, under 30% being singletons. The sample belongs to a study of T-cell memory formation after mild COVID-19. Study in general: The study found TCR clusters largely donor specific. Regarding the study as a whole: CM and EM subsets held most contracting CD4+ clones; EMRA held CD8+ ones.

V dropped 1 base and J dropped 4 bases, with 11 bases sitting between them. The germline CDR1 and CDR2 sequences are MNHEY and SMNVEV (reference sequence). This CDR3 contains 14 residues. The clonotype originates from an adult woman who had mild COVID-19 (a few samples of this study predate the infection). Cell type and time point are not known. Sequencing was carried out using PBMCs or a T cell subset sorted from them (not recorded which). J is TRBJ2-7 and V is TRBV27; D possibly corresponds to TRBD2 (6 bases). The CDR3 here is CASSLLWGVYEQYF. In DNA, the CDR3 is TGTGCCAGCAGTTTATTGTGGGGGGTGTACGAGCAGTACTTC.